This TCR beta chain was sequenced in a study of tumor and adjacent non-tumor tissue in lung cancer. For the study at large: There were some 11 adenocarcinoma, 2 squamous cell carcinoma and 1 small cell lung cancer cases.

In the case of this clonotype: Its cognate antigen is unknown.

Study-level results: Tumor TCR diversity, when higher, was linked to shorter survival. Normal lung showed higher cumulative top 100 clone frequency than tumor.

TCRbeta libraries were built with three rounds of nested PCR, modified from ARM-PCR. TCRdb reprocessed the multiplex PCR reads with MiXCR, giving one entry per CDR3 protein. Of some 74,000 distinct CDR3 sequences listed, 72% are singletons. The CDR3 is 18 amino acids. V shed 6 bases, J shed 7 bases, and the junction held 21 bases outside the gene matches. Germline assignment: CDR1 SNHLY and CDR2 FYNNEI. The template was RNA from unsorted bulk tissue. Newly diagnosed lung cancer patients had thoracic surgery in China, August–November 2014, without prior chemotherapy. The specimen was lung tumor tissue. This receptor was taken from a woman aged 40 to 50 with non-small cell lung cancer. The chain uses TRBV2 and TRBJ2-1, with TRBD2 matching 7 bases. The CDR3 is CASRPGPAGRLVVNEQFF. The DNA of the CDR3 is TGTGCCAGCAGGCCGGGACCAGCGGGAAGGCTTGTTGTGAATGAGCAGTTCTTC.